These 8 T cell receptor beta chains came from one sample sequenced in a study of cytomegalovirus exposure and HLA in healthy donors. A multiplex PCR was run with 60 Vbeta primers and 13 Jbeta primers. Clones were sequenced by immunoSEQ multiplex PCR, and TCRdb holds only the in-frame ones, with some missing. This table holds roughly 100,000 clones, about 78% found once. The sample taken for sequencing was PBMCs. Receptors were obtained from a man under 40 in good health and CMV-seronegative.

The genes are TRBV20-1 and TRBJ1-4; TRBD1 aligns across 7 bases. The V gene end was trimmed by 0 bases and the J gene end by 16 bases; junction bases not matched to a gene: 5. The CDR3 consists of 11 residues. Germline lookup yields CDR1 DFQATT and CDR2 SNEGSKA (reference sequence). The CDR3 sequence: CSAREGGVGFF. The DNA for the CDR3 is TGCAGTGCTAGAGAAGGGGGCGTCGGGTTTTTT.

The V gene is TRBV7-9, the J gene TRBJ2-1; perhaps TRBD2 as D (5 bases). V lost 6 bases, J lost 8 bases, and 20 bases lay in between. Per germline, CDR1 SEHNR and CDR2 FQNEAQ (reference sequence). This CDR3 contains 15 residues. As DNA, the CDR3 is TGTGCCAGCAGTCTAGGGCCCGGACTCCGCCATGAGCAGTTCTTC. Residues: CASSLGPGLRHEQFF.

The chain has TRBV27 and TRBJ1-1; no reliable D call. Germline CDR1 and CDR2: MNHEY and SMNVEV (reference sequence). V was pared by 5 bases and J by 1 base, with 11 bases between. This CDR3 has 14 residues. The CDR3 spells CASSLAGGNTEAFF. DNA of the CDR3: TGTGCCAGCAGTCTCGCCGGAGGGAACACTGAAGCTTTCTTT.

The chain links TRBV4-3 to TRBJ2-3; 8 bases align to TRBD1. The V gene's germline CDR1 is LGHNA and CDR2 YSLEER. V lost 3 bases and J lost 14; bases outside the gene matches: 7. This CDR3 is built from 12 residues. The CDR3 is CASSQAGTGRYF. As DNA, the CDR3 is TGCGCCAGCAGCCAGGCTGGGACAGGCAGGTATTTT.

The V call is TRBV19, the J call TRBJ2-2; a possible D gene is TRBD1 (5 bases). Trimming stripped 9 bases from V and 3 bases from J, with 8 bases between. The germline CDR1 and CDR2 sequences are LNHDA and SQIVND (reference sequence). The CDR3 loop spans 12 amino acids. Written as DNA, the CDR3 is TGTGCCAGCGACAGATACACCGGGGAGCTGTTTTTT. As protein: CASDRYTGELFF.

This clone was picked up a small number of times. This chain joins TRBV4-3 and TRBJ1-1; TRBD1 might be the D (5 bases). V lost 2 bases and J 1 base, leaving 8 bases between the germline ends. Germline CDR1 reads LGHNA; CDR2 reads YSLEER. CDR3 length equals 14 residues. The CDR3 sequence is CASSQTTENTEAFF. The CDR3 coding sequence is TGCGCCAGCAGCCAAACGACAGAGAACACTGAAGCTTTCTTT.

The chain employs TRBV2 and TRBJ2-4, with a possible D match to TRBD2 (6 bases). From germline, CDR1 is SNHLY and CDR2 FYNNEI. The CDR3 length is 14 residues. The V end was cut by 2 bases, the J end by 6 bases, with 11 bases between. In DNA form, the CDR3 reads TGTGCCAGCAGTGAACCCAGCGGGTTAAACATTCAGTACTTC. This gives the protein CASSEPSGLNIQYF.

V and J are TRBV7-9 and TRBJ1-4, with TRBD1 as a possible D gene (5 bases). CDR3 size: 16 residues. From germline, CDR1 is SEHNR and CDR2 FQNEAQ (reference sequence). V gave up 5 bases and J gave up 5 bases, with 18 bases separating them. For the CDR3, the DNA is TGTGCCAGCAGCCAGTACCGGGGGAGCCTGAATGAAAAACTGTTTTTT. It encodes CASSQYRGSLNEKLFF.